This TCR beta chain appears in the sequencing data of a study of technical replicates of blood from a few donors. The table lists this clone with a count of one. The method was immunoSEQ multiplex PCR; TCRdb's version includes in-frame clones alone and lacks a portion of them. The table has more than 65,000 clones, 90% to 95% seen once. The trim removed 5 bases at V and 3 bases at J, leaving 6 bases unmatched. Germline V gene sequence: CDR1 SEHNR, CDR2 FQNEAQ (reference sequence). This CDR3 is 14 amino acids long. V gene TRBV7-9 combines with J gene TRBJ2-7; TRBD2 matches at 8 bases. This TCR derives from a human donor in good health. The specimen sequenced was T cells isolated from PBMCs. The CDR3 loop is CASSATSGNYEQYF. For the CDR3, the DNA is TGTGCCAGCAGCGCTACTAGCGGTAACTACGAGCAGTACTTC.